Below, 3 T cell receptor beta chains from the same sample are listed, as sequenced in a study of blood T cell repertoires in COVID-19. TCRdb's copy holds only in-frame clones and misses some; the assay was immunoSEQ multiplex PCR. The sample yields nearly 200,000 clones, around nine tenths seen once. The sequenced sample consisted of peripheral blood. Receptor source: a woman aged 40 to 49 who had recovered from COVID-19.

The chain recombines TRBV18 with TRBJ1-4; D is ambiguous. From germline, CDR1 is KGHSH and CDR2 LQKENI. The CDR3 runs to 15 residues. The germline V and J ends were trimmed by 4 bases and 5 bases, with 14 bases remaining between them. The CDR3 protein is CASSQTREPNEKLFF. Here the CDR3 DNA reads TGTGCCAGCTCACAGACACGGGAACCAAATGAAAAACTGTTTTTT.

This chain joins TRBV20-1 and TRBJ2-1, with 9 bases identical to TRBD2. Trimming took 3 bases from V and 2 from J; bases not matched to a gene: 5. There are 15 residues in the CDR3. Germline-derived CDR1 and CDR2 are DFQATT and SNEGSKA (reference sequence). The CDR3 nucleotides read TGCAGTGCTAGTAGGGCTAGCGGGACCTACAATGAGCAGTTCTTC. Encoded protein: CSASRASGTYNEQFF.

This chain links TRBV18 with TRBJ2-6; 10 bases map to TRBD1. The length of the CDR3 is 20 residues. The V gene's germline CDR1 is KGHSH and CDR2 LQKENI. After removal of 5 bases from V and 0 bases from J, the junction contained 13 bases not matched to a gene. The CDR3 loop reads CASSTDWRDRGYSGANVLTF. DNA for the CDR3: TGTGCCAGCTCAACAGATTGGCGGGACAGGGGTTACTCTGGGGCCAACGTCCTGACTTTC.